This T cell receptor (beta chain) was sequenced in a study of T-cell reconstitution after alpha-beta-depleted transplantation in children. Study-wide points: Where some patients showed high TCRbeta diversity at day 60, it came from recipient T cells and thymic progenitors that had survived. Once a year had passed after transplant, T-cell counts and diversity came mostly from newly produced T cells. Approximately two months post-transplant, alpha-beta T cells reportedly originated from several hundred expanded graft clones.

At least ten counts were recorded for this clonotype. What it binds is not known. TCRbeta library construction was performed incorporating unique molecular identifiers. TCRdb reprocessed the PCR reads with MiXCR, giving one entry per CDR3 protein. The data show about 32,000 distinct CDR3 sequences, approximately 7% seen once. Germline V gene lookup returns CDR1 GTSNPN and CDR2 SVGIG (reference sequence). V lost 4 bases and J 0 bases, leaving 4 bases between the germline ends. The CDR3 has 11 amino acids. The chain has TRBV30 and TRBJ2-7; no firm D call. Sequenced here: peripheral blood, sampled 60 days after TCRalphabeta/CD19-depleted stem cell transplant. The TCR sequence derives from a child less than two years old who had a stem cell transplant for acute myeloid leukemia, so the T cells may come from the graft donor. CDR3 bases: TGTGCCTGGACGGTCTCCTACGAGCAGTACTTC. Its translation is CAWTVSYEQYF.